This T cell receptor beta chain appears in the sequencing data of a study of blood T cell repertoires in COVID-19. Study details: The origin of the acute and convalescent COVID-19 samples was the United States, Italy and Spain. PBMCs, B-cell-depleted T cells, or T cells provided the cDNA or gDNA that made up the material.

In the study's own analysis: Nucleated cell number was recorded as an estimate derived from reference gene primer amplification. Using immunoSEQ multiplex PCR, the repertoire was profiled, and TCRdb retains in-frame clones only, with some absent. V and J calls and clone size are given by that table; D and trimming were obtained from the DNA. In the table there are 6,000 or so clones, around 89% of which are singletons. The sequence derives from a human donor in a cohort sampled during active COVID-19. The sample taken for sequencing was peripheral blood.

This CDR3 reads CASSLYGQGALMRDYTQYF. CDR3 DNA sequence: TGCGCCAGCAGCTTGTACGGACAGGGGGCCCTCATGAGGGATTATACGCAGTATTTT. V usage is TRBV5-1 and J usage is TRBJ2-3; 11 positions agree with TRBD1. Germline V gene lookup returns CDR1 SGHRS and CDR2 YFSETQ. This CDR3 contains 19 residues. Trimming cost V 1 base and J 7 bases; bases outside gene matches: 17.